The next 20 T cell receptor beta chains were all read from a single sample in a study of T cell responses to AZD1222 COVID-19 vaccine. The protocol was immunoSEQ multiplex PCR, while the TCRdb copy is restricted to in-frame clones and leaves out a portion. The profile shows 140,000 or so clones, approximately 91% of them singletons. The input for sequencing was peripheral blood, taken 28 days after the second AZD1222 dose. The origin of the receptors is an adult who received the AZD1222 COVID-19 vaccine.

About this clone itself: Germline is not matched at one junction end, which may reflect a read error. The chain employs TRBV6-6 and TRBJ1-6, with D unresolved. Germline CDR1 reads MNHNY; CDR2 reads SVGAGI (reference sequence). The CDR3 totals 14 residues. The CDR3 here is CASSAGSYNSPLHF. The CDR3 nucleotides read TGTGCCAGCAGTGCCGGGTCCTACAATTCACCCCTCCACTTT.

CDR3 coding DNA: TGTGCCAGCAGTGACCCGAGCATCCATCCTAATGAGCAGTTCTTC. It encodes CASSDPSIHPNEQFF. The rearrangement links TRBV6-1 to TRBJ2-1, with D hard to call. Germline V gives CDR1 MNHNS, CDR2 SASEGT. Trimming took 3 bases from V and 7 from J, leaving 16 bases between them. The CDR3 has 15 amino acids.

This clone has a single count. This chain connects TRBV9 to TRBJ1-1; 7 nucleotides line up with TRBD1. Trimming at V came to 4 bases and at J to 4 bases, leaving 7 bases not matched to a gene. Germline V gene sequence: CDR1 SGDLS, CDR2 YYNGEE. The CDR3 covers 14 residues. CDR3 loop: CASSPRGESTEAFF. CDR3 in DNA: TGTGCCAGCAGCCCCAGGGGGGAGAGCACTGAAGCTTTCTTT.

Details on this clone: One end of the junction does not line up with germline, which may come from a read error. The DNA of the CDR3 is TGCCCCAAAGGTCTGGAGCTTTGTGTCTATGGCTACACCTTC. Its translation: CPKGLELCVYGYTF. The rearrangement links TRBV12-5 to TRBJ1-2; D gene ambiguous. The CDR3 runs to 14 residues. Germline V lookup: CDR1 LGHNT, CDR2 FRNRAP.

The chain employs TRBV27 and TRBJ1-2; D gene unclear. Germline V gene sequence: CDR1 MNHEY, CDR2 SMNVEV (reference sequence). The V and J ends lost 6 bases and 5 bases respectively, with 16 bases between them. The CDR3 is 14 amino acids. Here the CDR3 reads CASSQPRPPYGYTF. In DNA, the CDR3 is TGTGCCAGCAGCCAGCCTCGGCCGCCTTATGGCTACACCTTC.

The chain recombines TRBV2 with TRBJ2-3; TRBD1 agrees at 8 bases. This CDR3 spans 14 amino acids. Trimming at V came to 8 bases and at J to 6 bases, leaving 10 bases not matched to a gene. Germline values: CDR1 SNHLY, CDR2 FYNNEI. CDR3 nucleotides: TGTGCCAGCGAGGACAGGGATACTCCGGATACGCAGTATTTT. Residues: CASEDRDTPDTQYF.

The chain couples TRBV30 to TRBJ1-5; TRBD1 might be the D (6 bases). Germline lookup yields CDR1 GTSNPN and CDR2 SVGIG (reference sequence). CDR3 length: 14 residues. V gave up 2 bases and J gave up 3 bases, with 11 bases separating them. The CDR3 DNA sequence: TGTGCCTGGAGTACCGGACAGTCCAATCAGCCCCAGCATTTT. Translating it yields CAWSTGQSNQPQHF. Filled out from reference TRBV30 and TRBJ1-5, the complete variable domain reads SQTIHQWPATLVQPVGSPLSLECTVEGTSNPNLYWYRQAAGRGLQLLFYSVGIGQISSEVPQNLSASRPQDRQFILSSKKLLLSDSGFYLCAWSTGQSNQPQHFGDGTRLSIL.

The V call is TRBV9, the J call TRBJ1-1, with D perhaps matching TRBD1 (5 bases). Germline V gene data show CDR1 as SGDLS and CDR2 as YYNGEE. V was trimmed by 0 bases and J by 1 base, leaving 10 bases between them. CDR3 length: 15 residues. This CDR3 is CASSVEGSQNTEAFF. CDR3 in DNA: TGTGCCAGCAGCGTAGAGGGGAGCCAGAACACTGAAGCTTTCTTT.

In this sample, this clone turned up once. The chain couples TRBV7-3 to TRBJ1-1, with 9 nucleotides matching TRBD1. Germline CDR1 is SGHTA and CDR2 is FQGTGA. CDR3 length equals 15 residues. The J segment lost 7 bases and the V segment lost 5 bases, leaving 11 bases of the junction unmatched. The DNA for the CDR3 is TGTGCCAGCAGCCCCCGGGGACAGGGCTCTGGTGAAGCTTTCTTT. Protein: CASSPRGQGSGEAFF.

This clone appeared once. CDR3 in DNA: TGTGCCAGCAGTGATGGCCCCTATAATTCACCCCTCCACTTT. Protein: CASSDGPYNSPLHF. The genes are TRBV25-1 and TRBJ1-6, with unresolved D. With 3 bases removed from V and 2 bases from J, the gap between germline ends came to 5 bases. This CDR3 is built from 14 residues. Germline CDR1 is MGHDK and CDR2 is SYGVNS. The full variable domain, rest sourced from reference TRBV25-1 and TRBJ1-6, is EADIYQTPRYLVIGTGKKITLECSQTMGHDKMYWYQQDPGMELHLIHYSYGVNSTEKGDLSSESTVSRIRTEHFPLTLESARPSHTSQYLCASSDGPYNSPLHFGNGTRLTVT.

The CDR3 DNA is TGTGCCAGCAGCGGGGGACTAGCGGGAAACTACGAGCAGTACTTC. Its translation is CASSGGLAGNYEQYF. The chain links TRBV6-5 to TRBJ2-7; 13 bases line up with TRBD2. This CDR3 has 15 residues. V lost 6 bases, J lost 3 bases, and 5 bases stayed unmatched. Per germline, CDR1 MNHEY and CDR2 SVGAGI.

This clone was recorded only once. This chain joins TRBV4-2 and TRBJ2-5; D possibly uses TRBD1 or TRBD2 (5 bases each). Germline lookup yields CDR1 LGHNA and CDR2 YNFKEQ. The CDR3 loop spans 14 amino acids. The germline V and J ends were trimmed by 4 bases and 5 bases, with 14 bases remaining between them. CDR3 sequence reads: CASSRSGTRETQYF. CDR3 bases: TGTGCCAGCAGCCGCTCGGGGACCCGGGAGACCCAGTACTTC.

Written as DNA, the CDR3 is TGTGCCAGCAGTACTAGCGGGCTCGGGGAGCTGTTTTTT. Its protein product is CASSTSGLGELFF. The chain links TRBV27 to TRBJ2-2; TRBD2 matches at 9 bases. V gave up 5 bases and J gave up 7 bases; unmatched junction bases: 2. Germline lookup yields CDR1 MNHEY and CDR2 SMNVEV (reference sequence). CDR3 length: 13 amino acids.

This chain joins TRBV7-2 and TRBJ1-2; D not certain. This CDR3 spans 16 amino acids. Between the trimmed V and J ends, which lost 2 bases and 3 bases, there was a span of 16 bases. CDR1 and CDR2 from the germline V gene are SGHTA and FQGNSA. The CDR3 here is CASSLRLSSWDYGYTF. The CDR3 region has the DNA TGTGCCAGCAGCTTACGACTATCCTCCTGGGACTATGGCTACACCTTC.

This clone showed up just once. The chain uses TRBV9 and TRBJ2-7; D gene uncertain. V was cut by 0 bases and J by 3 bases, with 10 bases left in between. CDR3 length: 14 amino acids. The germline CDR1 and CDR2 sequences are SGDLS and YYNGEE. The CDR3 reads CASSVAGGNYEQYF. CDR3 sequence (DNA): TGTGCCAGCAGCGTAGCTGGTGGAAACTACGAGCAGTACTTC.

The rearrangement uses TRBV6-6 and TRBJ2-7; D may be TRBD2 (6 bases). The germline gives CDR1 MNHNY, CDR2 SVGAGI (reference sequence). Trimming cost V 5 bases and J 2 bases, with 16 bases left between them. This CDR3 spans 15 amino acids. In DNA, the CDR3 is TGTGCCAGCAGTACCCTAGCGTTTGGGGCCTACGAGCAGTACTTC. This encodes CASSTLAFGAYEQYF.

Concerning this clone itself: This specimen includes other DNA sequences encoding the same CDR3. The V gene is TRBV19, the J gene TRBJ2-7; D may correspond to TRBD1 or TRBD2 (5 bases each). The V gene lost 3 bases and the J gene lost 2 bases, with 11 bases spanning the gap. The CDR3 is 14 amino acids. Germline-derived CDR1 and CDR2 are LNHDA and SQIVND (reference sequence). This chain's CDR3 is CASSMGGGTYEQYF. Here the CDR3 DNA reads TGTGCCAGTAGTATGGGTGGGGGTACCTACGAGCAGTACTTC. The variable domain in full, with the rest retrieved from reference TRBV19 and TRBJ2-7, is DGGITQSPKYLFRKEGQNVTLSCEQNLNHDAMYWYRQDPGQGLRLIYYSQIVNDFQKGDIAEGYSVSREKKESFPLTVTSAQKNPTAFYLCASSMGGGTYEQYFGPGTRLTVT.

The rearrangement uses TRBV28 and TRBJ2-2; D ambiguous. The CDR3 totals 16 residues. V lost 7 bases to trimming and J lost 1 base, with 16 bases between them. Germline V lookup: CDR1 MDHEN, CDR2 SYDVKM. The chain's CDR3 is CASTPGGRLNTGELFF. The CDR3 nucleotides are TGTGCCAGCACCCCCGGTGGTAGGTTGAACACCGGGGAGCTGTTTTTT.

CDR3 DNA sequence: TGTGCCAGCAGCTCTATTTGGGGGGTCAAAGGGGTGAACACTGAAGCTTTCTTT. This sequence encodes CASSSIWGVKGVNTEAFF. The chain employs TRBV5-6 and TRBJ1-1; D may be TRBD1 (5 bases). CDR1 SGHDT and CDR2 YYEEEE come from the germline V gene. The V end was cut by 3 bases, the J end by 0 bases, with 21 bases between. CDR3 length: 18 residues.

V usage is TRBV6-5 and J usage is TRBJ2-7; the D gene could be TRBD1 or TRBD2 (6 bases each). The CDR3 spans 12 residues. Trimming shortened V by 5 bases and J by 5 bases, and 10 bases separated the two germline ends. In germline, CDR1 is MNHEY, CDR2 SVGAGI. CDR3 nucleotides: TGTGCCAGCAGTCCCGGGGGCGACGAGCAGTACTTC. Amino acid sequence: CASSPGGDEQYF.